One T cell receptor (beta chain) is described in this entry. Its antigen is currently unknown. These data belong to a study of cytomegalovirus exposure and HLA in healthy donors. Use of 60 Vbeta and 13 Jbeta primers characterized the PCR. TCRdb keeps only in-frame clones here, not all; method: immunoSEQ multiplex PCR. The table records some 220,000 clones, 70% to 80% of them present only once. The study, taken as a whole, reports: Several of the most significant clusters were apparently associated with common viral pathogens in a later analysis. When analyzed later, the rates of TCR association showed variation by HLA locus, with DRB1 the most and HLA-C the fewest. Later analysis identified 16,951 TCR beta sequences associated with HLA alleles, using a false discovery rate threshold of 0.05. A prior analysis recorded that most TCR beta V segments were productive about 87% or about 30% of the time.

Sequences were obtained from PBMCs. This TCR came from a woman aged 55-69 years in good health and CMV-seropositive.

The CDR3 DNA is TGTGCCAGCAAAACGGGGGGGGCGGAAAACACTGAAGCTTTCTTT. Translating gives CASKTGGAENTEAFF. The V and J genes are TRBV6-6 and TRBJ1-1; perhaps TRBD1 as D (6 bases). The length of the CDR3 is 15 residues. V lost 7 bases to trimming and J lost 2 bases, with 17 bases between them. CDR1 is MNHNY, CDR2 SVGAGI, per germline (reference sequence).